The rows below give T cell receptor beta chains drawn from one sample of a study of Ad26.COV2.S vaccination and SARS-CoV-2 variants. Some clones are missing from TCRdb's copy, which holds only in-frame ones; the method was immunoSEQ multiplex PCR. The table shows fewer than 500,000 clones, with roughly 87% occurring only once. The starting material was peripheral blood, obtained in a trial of Ad26.COV2.S vaccine versus placebo. All receptors derive from a person between 18 and 65 years old who received the Ad26.COV2.S COVID-19 vaccine or a placebo. Each CDR3 is given with its conserved first and last residue.

J gene: TRBJ2-1; V gene: TRBV6-5; CDR3 protein: CASAFYNEQFF
J gene: TRBJ1-2; V gene: TRBV21-1; CDR3 protein: CASSELGTLANYGYTF
J gene: TRBJ1-4; V gene: TRBV18; CDR3 protein: CASSRRGVADEATNEKLFF
J gene: TRBJ2-2; V gene: TRBV3-1/TRBV3-2; CDR3 protein: CASSQRGSGRGRNTGELFF
J gene: TRBJ2-5; V gene: TRBV5-1; CDR3 protein: CASSLAPAEKDETQYF
J gene: TRBJ1-1; V gene: TRBV4-2; CDR3 protein: CASSQVPSGLEAFF
J gene: TRBJ2-1; V gene: TRBV9; CDR3 protein: CASSVLAGSYNEQFF
J gene: TRBJ2-1; V gene: TRBV5-1; CDR3 protein: CASSLTAGAVNEQFF
J gene: TRBJ2-7; V gene: TRBV2; CDR3 protein: CASTGSYEQYF
J gene: TRBJ1-3; V gene: TRBV18; CDR3 protein: CASSPTDLRDGTGNTIYF
J gene: TRBJ2-1; V gene: TRBV6-5; CDR3 protein: CASSYPGAGGDEQFF
J gene: TRBJ1-2; V gene: TRBV6-5; CDR3 protein: CASSSGAAGGNGYTF
J gene: TRBJ2-2; V gene: TRBV18; CDR3 protein: CASSSLLPTSGGNTGELFF
J gene: TRBJ2-1; V gene: TRBV11-2; CDR3 protein: CASSLVPDRYNEQFF
J gene: TRBJ1-2; V gene: TRBV3-1/TRBV3-2; CDR3 protein: CASSQRLGDGYTF
J gene: TRBJ1-2; V gene: TRBV20-1; CDR3 protein: CRAPRRGGYTF
J gene: TRBJ2-2; V gene: TRBV4-3; CDR3 protein: CASSQDVLAGGRLGTGELFF
J gene: TRBJ2-1; V gene: TRBV7-6; CDR3 protein: CASSLWGPTSPNEQFF
J gene: TRBJ1-5; V gene: TRBV5-4; CDR3 protein: CASGWDREEPQHF
J gene: TRBJ2-2; V gene: TRBV15; CDR3 protein: CATSRVQGGAGELFF
J gene: TRBJ2-4; V gene: TRBV9; CDR3 protein: CASSVVGELGNIQYF
J gene: TRBJ1-2; V gene: TRBV6-1; CDR3 protein: CASSESNINGYTF
J gene: TRBJ1-5; V gene: TRBV3-1/TRBV3-2; CDR3 protein: CASSQDAFGQPQHF
J gene: TRBJ2-5; V gene: TRBV15; CDR3 protein: CATSSEGTEWETQYF
J gene: TRBJ1-2; V gene: TRBV7-3; CDR3 protein: CASSSGQNYGYTF
J gene: TRBJ1-2; V gene: TRBV10-3; CDR3 protein: CAITGQLNYGYTF
J gene: TRBJ1-4; V gene: TRBV4-2; CDR3 protein: CASSERFGRKLFF
J gene: TRBJ1-6; V gene: TRBV29-1; CDR3 protein: CSVRDRANSPLHF
J gene: TRBJ1-2; V gene: TRBV5-4; CDR3 protein: CASSLGYGYTF
J gene: TRBJ2-5; V gene: TRBV5-1; CDR3 protein: CASSDPSGGETQYF
J gene: TRBJ1-6; V gene: TRBV3-1/TRBV3-2; CDR3 protein: CASSQTGKDSPLHF
J gene: TRBJ1-1; V gene: TRBV28; CDR3 protein: CASSSLTGGITEAFF
J gene: TRBJ2-3; V gene: TRBV28; CDR3 protein: CASSSSGDREYTDTQYF
J gene: TRBJ1-1; V gene: TRBV5-6; CDR3 protein: CASSFQGAKAFF
J gene: TRBJ1-4; V gene: TRBV12-3/TRBV12-4; CDR3 protein: CASSFAANEKLFF
J gene: TRBJ2-1; V gene: TRBV10-3; CDR3 protein: CAISQPPSGRNNEQFF
J gene: TRBJ1-1; V gene: TRBV6-6; CDR3 protein: CASRPPEPAEAFF
J gene: TRBJ2-5; V gene: TRBV3-1/TRBV3-2; CDR3 protein: CASSQEKRTDLQETQYF
J gene: TRBJ1-2; V gene: TRBV5-4; CDR3 protein: CASSWDTVFYGYTF
J gene: TRBJ2-1; V gene: TRBV4-1; CDR3 protein: CASSPGRARSSYNEQFF
J gene: TRBJ2-5; V gene: TRBV3-1/TRBV3-2; CDR3 protein: CASSLGLLQETQYF
J gene: TRBJ2-3; V gene: TRBV5-4; CDR3 protein: CASSSAGGGDTQYF
J gene: TRBJ1-1; V gene: TRBV2; CDR3 protein: CASRRGGAEAFF
J gene: TRBJ2-2; V gene: TRBV18; CDR3 protein: CASSPRPPGDTGELFF
J gene: TRBJ1-6; V gene: TRBV7-9; CDR3 protein: CASGGQGLINSPLHF
J gene: TRBJ1-2; V gene: TRBV2; CDR3 protein: CASSRSGFVYGYTF
J gene: TRBJ1-6; V gene: TRBV5-6; CDR3 protein: CASSRGDGILLLNNSPLHF
J gene: TRBJ1-4; V gene: TRBV7-2; CDR3 protein: CASSPTGTQKLFF
J gene: TRBJ2-5; V gene: TRBV7-2; CDR3 protein: CASSLARVQETQYF
J gene: TRBJ2-2; V gene: TRBV6-2/TRBV6-3; CDR3 protein: CASSNWGRNTGELFF
J gene: TRBJ1-1; V gene: TRBV28; CDR3 protein: CASSLSLVYSEAFF
J gene: TRBJ1-3; V gene: TRBV30; CDR3 protein: CAWDRVGTIYF
J gene: TRBJ1-1; V gene: TRBV6-4; CDR3 protein: CASRSSLNTEAFF
J gene: TRBJ1-2; V gene: TRBV9; CDR3 protein: CASSVDGRGKYYGYTF